This TCR beta chain was documented in a study of lymphopenia after photon versus proton radiotherapy. Regarding the study as a whole: In patients who died, overall survival fell as post-nadir TCR diversity dropped more. Post-nadir diversity loss with photons came from oligoclonal expansion, particularly CD8+ Temra cells.

Trimming left V 3 bases short and J 5 bases short, with 10 bases between. The germline V gene encodes CDR1 SNHLY and CDR2 FYNNEI. CDR3 length: 13 amino acids. On this clone itself: The antigen is unknown.

The repertoire was sequenced with immunoSEQ multiplex PCR; TCRdb's copy has only in-frame clones and lacks some. The sample gives 70,000 to 95,000 clones, more than 70% of which show up once; approximately 1.3% is in the top ten. V is TRBV2 and J is TRBJ2-5; a possible D gene is TRBD1 (6 bases). This TCR came from a man aged 55 to 70 with pancreatic cancer. The sequenced sample was peripheral blood, obtained from a patient treated with proton-based radiotherapy. CDR3 sequence reads: CASSDPGAETQYF. The CDR3 DNA reads as TGTGCCAGCAGTGATCCAGGGGCGGAGACCCAGTACTTC.